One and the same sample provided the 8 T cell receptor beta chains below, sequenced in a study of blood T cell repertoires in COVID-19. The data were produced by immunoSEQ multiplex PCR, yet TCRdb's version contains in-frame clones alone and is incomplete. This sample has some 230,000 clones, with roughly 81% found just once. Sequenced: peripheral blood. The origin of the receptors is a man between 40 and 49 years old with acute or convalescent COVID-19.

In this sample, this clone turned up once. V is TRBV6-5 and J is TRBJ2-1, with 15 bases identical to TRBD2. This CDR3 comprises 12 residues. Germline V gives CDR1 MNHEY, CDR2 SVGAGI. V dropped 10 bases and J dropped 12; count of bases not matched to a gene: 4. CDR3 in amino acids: CATTGLAGGQFF. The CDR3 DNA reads TGTGCCACTACGGGACTAGCGGGGGGGCAGTTCTTC.

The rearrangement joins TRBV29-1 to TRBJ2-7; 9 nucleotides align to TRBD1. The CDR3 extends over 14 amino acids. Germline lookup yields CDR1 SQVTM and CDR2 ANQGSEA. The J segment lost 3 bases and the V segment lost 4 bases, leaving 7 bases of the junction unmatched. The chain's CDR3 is CSVVWSDRGYEQYF. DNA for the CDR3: TGCAGCGTTGTATGGTCGGACAGGGGCTACGAGCAGTACTTC.

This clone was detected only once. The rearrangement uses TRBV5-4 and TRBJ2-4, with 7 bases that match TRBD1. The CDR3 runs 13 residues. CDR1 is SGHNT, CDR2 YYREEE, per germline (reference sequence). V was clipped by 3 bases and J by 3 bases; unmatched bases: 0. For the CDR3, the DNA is TGTGCCAGCAGCTCAGGGGGCAAAAACATTCAGTACTTC. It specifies CASSSGGKNIQYF. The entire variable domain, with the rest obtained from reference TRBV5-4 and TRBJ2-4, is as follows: ETGVTQSPTHLIKTRGQQVTLRCSSQSGHNTVSWYQQALGQGPQFIFQYYREEENGRGNFPPRFSGLQFPNYSSELNVNALELDDSALYLCASSSGGKNIQYFGAGTRLSVL.

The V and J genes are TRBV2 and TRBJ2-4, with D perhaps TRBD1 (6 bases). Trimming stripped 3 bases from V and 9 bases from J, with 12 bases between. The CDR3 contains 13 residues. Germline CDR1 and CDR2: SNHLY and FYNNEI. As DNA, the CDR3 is TGTGCCAGCAGTGACCCCAGGGGAAGCATTCAGTACTTC. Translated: CASSDPRGSIQYF.

The CDR3 DNA is TGCGCCAGCAGCTCTACACCCCGGAGCTCCTACAATGAGCAGTTCTTC. Its protein product is CASSSTPRSSYNEQFF. The chain uses TRBV5-1 and TRBJ2-1; D remains ambiguous. The CDR3 length is 16 residues. CDR1 SGHRS and CDR2 YFSETQ come from the germline V gene. V was shortened by 3 bases and J by 0 bases, with 13 bases between the two germline ends.

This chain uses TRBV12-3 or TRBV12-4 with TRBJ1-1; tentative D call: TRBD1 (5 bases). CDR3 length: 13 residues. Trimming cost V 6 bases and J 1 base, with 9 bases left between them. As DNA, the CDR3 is TGTGCCAGCAGCATCGACAGGAACACTGAAGCTTTCTTT. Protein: CASSIDRNTEAFF.

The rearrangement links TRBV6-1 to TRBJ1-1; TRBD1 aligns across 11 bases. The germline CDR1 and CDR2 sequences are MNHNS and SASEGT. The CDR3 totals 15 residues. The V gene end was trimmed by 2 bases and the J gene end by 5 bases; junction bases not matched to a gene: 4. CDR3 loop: CASSELGQGGTEAFF. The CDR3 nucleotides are TGTGCCAGCAGTGAATTGGGACAGGGGGGAACTGAAGCTTTCTTT.

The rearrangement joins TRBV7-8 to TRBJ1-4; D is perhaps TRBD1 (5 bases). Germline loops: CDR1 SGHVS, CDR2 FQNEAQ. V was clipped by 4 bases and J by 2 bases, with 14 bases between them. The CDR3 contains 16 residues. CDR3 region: CASSYIGGFTNEKLFF. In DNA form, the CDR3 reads TGTGCCAGCAGCTACATCGGGGGTTTCACTAATGAAAAACTGTTTTTT.